These T cell receptor beta chains were read from a single sample in a study of cytomegalovirus exposure and HLA in healthy donors. Assay used: immunoSEQ multiplex PCR; TCRdb lists only in-frame clones, some missing. The sample carries around 190,000 clones, 60% to 85% recorded once. The material sequenced was PBMCs. Receptors originate from a man aged 40-49 years in good health and CMV-seronegative. Each CDR3 is given without its conserved first and last residue.

>TRBV7-9|TRBJ1-2
ASSDDSIIYGYT
>TRBV4-1|TRBJ2-7
ASSSSYTFAYEQY
>TRBV15|TRBJ1-1
ATSRGETDRAEAF
>TRBV5-1|TRBJ2-2
ASSRGQTNTGELF
>TRBV2|TRBJ2-7
ASSEYRAYEQY
>TRBV5-4|TRBJ2-7
ASSLRPGYEQY
>TRBV7-9|TRBJ2-5
ASSLTTQYQETQY
>TRBV7-9|TRBJ2-2
ASSFASGGNTGELF
>TRBV7-3|NA
ASSLTSGSYEQY
>TRBV2|TRBJ1-2
ASSERTGTIRGYT
>TRBV6-1|TRBJ1-5
AISEGASYSNQPQH
>TRBV7-2|TRBJ1-3
ASSLSYSGNTIY
>TRBV30|TRBJ2-3
AWRSPGSGGTDTQY
>TRBV10-1|TRBJ2-4
ASSASGGRGNIQY
>TRBV7-2|TRBJ2-1
ASSPSGAYNEQF
>TRBV5-8|TRBJ1-1
ASSVLIQGSPLNTEAF
>TRBV2|TRBJ2-5
ASSEGRETQY
>TRBV5-6|TRBJ2-2
ASSLREMTGELF
>TRBV27|TRBJ2-1
ASSLTRTSGRVNEQF
>TRBV6-1|TRBJ1-2
ASTEAGGYT
>TRBV15|TRBJ1-6
ATSREHPGGSPLH
>TRBV19|TRBJ1-2
ASSITRNGYT
>TRBV13|TRBJ2-1
ASSPSGRYNEQF
>TRBV7-9|TRBJ2-7
ASSHTGTGDYEQY
>TRBV7-2|TRBJ1-1
ASSLAGGRVANTEAF
>TRBV10-1|TRBJ2-1
ASSMDTPRNEQF
>TRBV29-1|TRBJ2-5
SVLLAGAAGTQY